Below, 28 T cell receptor beta chains from the same sample are listed, as sequenced in a study of blood T cells in healthy people across ages. The use of a sample-barcoded 5' primer and a J-beta primer mix characterized a second PCR of roughly 6 to 11 cycles. One entry per CDR3 protein, called by TCRdb with MiXCR from the 5' RACE reads. The repertoire consists of around 1,600,000 distinct CDR3 sequences, with 42% occurring once and the leading ten covering about 4%. Sequenced material: blood. These receptors all stem from a woman aged 18-35 years in good health.

This chain uses TRBV20-1 with TRBJ1-4; maybe TRBD1 (5 bases). CDR1 is DFQATT, CDR2 SNEGSKA, per germline (reference sequence). V was cut by 5 bases and J by 7 bases, with 17 bases left in between. This CDR3 is built from 14 residues. DNA for the CDR3: TGCAGTGCTGGCCTCCGGACAATGCCTGAAAAACTGTTTTTT. It yields the protein CSAGLRTMPEKLFF.

This clonotype was observed a few times. The CDR3, as DNA: TGTGCCAGCAGCCTAGACGAGGTTAGCACAGATACGCAGTATTTT. Translated: CASSLDEVSTDTQYF. This chain connects TRBV9 to TRBJ2-3; D is unclear. The CDR3 sequence is 15 residues long. The germline V gene encodes CDR1 SGDLS and CDR2 YYNGEE. Between the trimmed V and J ends, which lost 4 bases and 0 bases, there was a span of 12 bases.

V gene TRBV30 combines with J gene TRBJ1-5, with D hard to call. CDR3 length: 13 residues. The V end was cut by 0 bases, the J end by 5 bases, with 8 bases between. Per germline, CDR1 GTSNPN and CDR2 SVGIG (reference sequence). The CDR3 protein is CAWSVEGYQPQHF. The CDR3 DNA sequence: TGTGCCTGGAGTGTCGAGGGATATCAGCCCCAGCATTTT.

This clonotype was recorded a few times. The chain uses TRBV4-1 and TRBJ2-5; weak D call: TRBD1 (5 bases). The CDR3 spans 13 residues. The germline V gene encodes CDR1 MGHRA and CDR2 YSYEKL. V was trimmed by 3 bases and J by 5 bases, leaving 10 bases between them. CDR3 coding DNA: TGCGCCAGCAGCCAGTGGACACTGGAGACCCAGTACTTC. This codes for CASSQWTLETQYF.

This clonotype was seen a handful of times. The V call is TRBV29-1, the J call TRBJ2-7; 7 bases map to TRBD1. The CDR3 spans 14 residues. The germline CDR1 and CDR2 sequences are SQVTM and ANQGSEA. V gave up 7 bases and J gave up 0 bases; unmatched junction bases: 9. CDR3 loop: CSARAQGRSYEQYF. DNA for the CDR3: TGCAGCGCGCGCGCACAGGGGCGCTCCTACGAGCAGTACTTC.

This chain connects TRBV7-2 to TRBJ1-1; 8 positions match TRBD1. J gave up 1 base and V 3 bases, and 7 bases lay outside the gene matches. In germline, CDR1 is SGHTA, CDR2 FQGNSA. This CDR3 comprises 16 residues. The CDR3 reads CASSFYQGAGNTEAFF. The CDR3, as DNA: TGTGCCAGCAGCTTCTATCAGGGGGCGGGGAACACTGAAGCTTTCTTT. Filled out from reference TRBV7-2 and TRBJ1-1, the complete variable domain reads GAGVSQSPSNKVTEKGKDVELRCDPISGHTALYWYRQSLGQGLEFLIYFQGNSAPDKSGLPSDRFSAERTGGSVSTLTIQRTQQEDSAVYLCASSFYQGAGNTEAFFGQGTRLTVV.

V is TRBV28 and J is TRBJ2-5, with a tentative D call TRBD2 (5 bases). CDR3 size: 14 residues. The V gene lost 6 bases and the J gene lost 0 bases, with 11 bases spanning the gap. Germline V gene sequence: CDR1 MDHEN, CDR2 SYDVKM. The CDR3 sequence: CASSPTRDQETQYF. In nucleotides, the CDR3 is TGTGCCAGCAGCCCGACGAGGGACCAAGAGACCCAGTACTTC.

J is TRBJ1-1 and V is TRBV19; D gene unclear. V dropped 3 bases and J dropped 1 base, with 6 bases sitting between them. The germline V gene encodes CDR1 LNHDA and CDR2 SQIVND (reference sequence). The length of the CDR3 is 13 residues. In nucleotides, the CDR3 is TGTGCCAGTAGTATCCTAAAGAACACTGAAGCTTTCTTT. Protein: CASSILKNTEAFF.

The rearrangement uses TRBV4-1 and TRBJ2-3; 7 bases align to TRBD2. Looked up from germline, CDR1 is MGHRA and CDR2 is YSYEKL. The CDR3 is 15 residues long. V dropped 4 bases and J dropped 2; count of bases not matched to a gene: 6. Here the CDR3 reads CASSLRDYITDTQYF. The CDR3 DNA reads as TGCGCCAGCAGCCTCCGGGACTATATCACAGATACGCAGTATTTT.

The V and J genes are TRBV28 and TRBJ2-1; D gene ambiguous. V was pared by 1 base and J by 0 bases, with 7 bases between. Germline loops: CDR1 MDHEN, CDR2 SYDVKM. The CDR3 loop spans 15 amino acids. The CDR3 loop is CASSLLEYSYNEQFF. The CDR3 DNA reads TGTGCCAGCAGTTTATTGGAATACTCCTACAATGAGCAGTTCTTC.

This chain links TRBV9 with TRBJ1-2, with TRBD1 matching 10 bases. This CDR3 region has 15 residues. From germline, CDR1 is SGDLS and CDR2 YYNGEE. V dropped 0 bases and J dropped 4; count of bases not matched to a gene: 3. The CDR3 DNA reads TGTGCCAGCAGCGTAGAGGGACAGGGGACCTATGGCTACACCTTC. It specifies CASSVEGQGTYGYTF.

The chain links TRBV9 to TRBJ1-5; D is undetermined. Germline V gene sequence: CDR1 SGDLS, CDR2 YYNGEE. With 1 base removed from V and 7 bases from J, the gap between germline ends came to 12 bases. CDR3 length: 14 amino acids. CDR3 loop: CASSVSPLGQPQHF. CDR3 in DNA: TGTGCCAGCAGCGTAAGTCCCCTCGGGCAGCCCCAGCATTTT.

The V call is TRBV20-1, the J call TRBJ1-2; no firm D call. V was shortened by 1 base and J by 0 bases, with 6 bases between the two germline ends. CDR3 length: 13 residues. CDR1 is DFQATT, CDR2 SNEGSKA, per germline (reference sequence). The CDR3 DNA reads TGCAGTGCTAGAGCTCGGCCTAACTATGGCTACACCTTC. It codes for CSARARPNYGYTF.

This clonotype was detected once. One junction end does not reproduce the germline sequence, and a read error may be involved. This chain links TRBV2 with TRBJ2-1; 9 bases are shared with TRBD1. This CDR3 is built from 15 residues. CDR1 is SNHLY and CDR2 is FYNNEI in the germline V gene. As DNA, the CDR3 is TGTGCCAGCAGTGGACAGGGGGTTTCCTACAATGGGCAGTTCTTC. This sequence encodes CASSGQGVSYNGQFF.

The chain links TRBV20-1 to TRBJ2-7, with D perhaps matching TRBD1 (5 bases). The J call may be faulty, since TRBJ2-5 better matches the DNA end. The length of the CDR3 is 16 residues. Germline lookup yields CDR1 DFQATT and CDR2 SNEGSKA (reference sequence). The CDR3 sequence: CSARDPAGLGTKTQYF. The CDR3 bases are TGCAGTGCTAGAGATCCTGCAGGGTTGGGTACGAAGACCCAGTACTTC.

This clonotype was picked up many times. The V gene is TRBV12-3 or TRBV12-4, the J gene TRBJ2-1, with a tentative D call TRBD2 (6 bases). The CDR3 is 15 residues long. Trimming cost V 3 bases and J 0 bases, with 9 bases left between them. In DNA form, the CDR3 reads TGTGCCAGCAGTTTCGGGAGCAGCTCCTACAATGAGCAGTTCTTC. Protein sequence: CASSFGSSSYNEQFF.

CDR3 sequence: CASSSTEGETQYF. The CDR3 DNA follows: TGTGCCAGCAGTTCGACAGAGGGCGAGACCCAGTACTTC. This chain links TRBV7-2 with TRBJ2-5; D could derive from TRBD1 or TRBD2 (5 bases each). This CDR3 is built from 13 residues. The germline V gene encodes CDR1 SGHTA and CDR2 FQGNSA. Trimming pared 6 bases from V and 5 bases from J, leaving 13 bases between.

The genes are TRBV12-3 or TRBV12-4 and TRBJ2-1, with 9 bases that match TRBD1. This CDR3 contains 16 residues. After removal of 5 bases from V and 6 bases from J, the junction contained 11 bases not matched to a gene. The CDR3 region has the DNA TGTGCCAGCAGTCCACGACAGGGGGTAGTAGGCAATGAGCAGTTCTTC. Amino acids: CASSPRQGVVGNEQFF.

In its sample, this clonotype was seen a few times. The chain couples TRBV12-3 or TRBV12-4 to TRBJ2-2, with TRBD1 matching 8 bases. The CDR3 covers 16 residues. V lost 2 bases and J lost 5; bases outside the gene matches: 7. The CDR3 here is CASSLYRTGKTGELFF. Written as DNA, the CDR3 is TGTGCCAGCAGTTTATATCGGACAGGGAAAACCGGGGAGCTGTTTTTT.

The DNA for the CDR3 is TGTGCCATCAGCGACCGAGGCAAGCTTCAGTACGAGCAGTACTTC. Encoded protein: CAISDRGKLQYEQYF. The chain is built from TRBV10-3 and TRBJ2-7; D is undetermined. This CDR3 comprises 15 residues. Germline V gene lookup returns CDR1 ENHRY and CDR2 SYGVKD. Trimming shortened V by 6 bases and J by 4 bases, and 19 bases separated the two germline ends.

This clonotype was found a few times. This sequence joins TRBV5-1 and TRBJ2-7; D possibly matches TRBD1 or TRBD2 (5 bases each). Germline CDR1 is SGHRS and CDR2 is YFSETQ. Between the trimmed V and J ends, which lost 6 bases and 7 bases, there was a span of 17 bases. CDR3 length: 13 amino acids. The CDR3 is CASTADNEGEQYF. The CDR3 region has the DNA TGCGCCAGCACAGCAGACAATGAGGGGGAGCAGTACTTC.

The V call is TRBV6-5, the J call TRBJ1-2; D not resolved. Trimming stripped 2 bases from V and 2 bases from J, with 6 bases between. There are 13 residues in the CDR3. CDR1 and CDR2 from the germline V gene are MNHEY and SVGAGI. Here the CDR3 reads CASSYAENYGYTF. The CDR3, as DNA: TGTGCCAGCAGTTACGCGGAGAACTATGGCTACACCTTC.

The genes are TRBV3-1 and TRBJ1-1; D is unclear. Trimming stripped 1 base from V and 11 bases from J, with 8 bases between. The CDR3 length is 11 residues. Germline CDR1 and CDR2: LGHDT and YNNKEL (reference sequence). This chain's CDR3 is CASSQGRVAFF. DNA for the CDR3: TGTGCCAGCAGCCAAGGGCGTGTCGCTTTCTTT. Based on the CDR3 plus reference TRBV3-1 and TRBJ1-1, the full variable domain is DTAVSQTPKYLVTQMGNDKSIKCEQNLGHDTMYWYKQDSKKFLKIMFSYNNKELIINETVPNRFSPKSPDKAHLNLHINSLELGDSAVYFCASSQGRVAFFGQGTRLTVV.

J is TRBJ2-1 and V is TRBV6-4; tentatively, D is TRBD1 (5 bases). Trimming shortened V by 10 bases and J by 8 bases, and 12 bases separated the two germline ends. In germline, CDR1 is MRHNA, CDR2 SNTAGT. CDR3 size: 11 residues. As DNA, the CDR3 is TGTGCCACCTCGAAAGGGGATGAGCAGTTCTTC. It codes for CATSKGDEQFF.

This chain connects TRBV12-3 or TRBV12-4 to TRBJ2-7, with D possibly matching TRBD2 (5 bases). Trimming took 3 bases from V and 7 from J, leaving 16 bases between them. CDR3 length: 14 amino acids. The CDR3 bases are TGTGCCAGCAGTTTTACGGTCCGGGGTAGGGAGCAGTACTTC. This codes for CASSFTVRGREQYF.

About this clonotype itself: A junction end diverges from the germline sequence, so it may reflect a read error. The rearrangement links TRBV7-9 to TRBJ2-3, with unresolved D. Germline V gives CDR1 SEHNR, CDR2 FQNEAQ (reference sequence). The CDR3 totals 12 residues. CDR3 residues: CASNLSVDTQYF. The CDR3 bases are TGTGCCAGCAACTTATCGGTAGATACGCAGTATTTT. Full variable domain (rest looked up from reference TRBV7-9 and TRBJ2-3): DTGVSQNPRHKITKRGQNVTFRCDPISEHNRLYWYRQTLGQGPEFLTYFQNEAQLEKSRLLSDRFSAERPKGSFSTLEIQRTEQGDSAMYLCASNLSVDTQYFGPGTRLTVL.

This clonotype was observed a handful of times. The V call is TRBV3-1, the J call TRBJ1-5; D gene uncertain. CDR1 LGHDT and CDR2 YNNKEL come from the germline V gene (reference sequence). Trimming cost V 1 base and J 2 bases, with 6 bases left between them. This CDR3 comprises 14 residues. The CDR3 here is CASSQATGNQPQHF. The CDR3 DNA reads as TGTGCCAGCAGCCAAGCTACAGGCAATCAGCCCCAGCATTTT.

This rearrangement joins TRBV6-2 or TRBV6-3 to TRBJ2-1, with D uncertain. Germline CDR1 is MNHEY and CDR2 is SVGEGT. The CDR3 contains 13 residues. Trimming shortened V by 7 bases and J by 0 bases, and 7 bases separated the two germline ends. The CDR3 sequence: CASTLYSYNEQFF. In nucleotides, the CDR3 is TGTGCCAGCACCCTATACTCCTACAATGAGCAGTTCTTC.